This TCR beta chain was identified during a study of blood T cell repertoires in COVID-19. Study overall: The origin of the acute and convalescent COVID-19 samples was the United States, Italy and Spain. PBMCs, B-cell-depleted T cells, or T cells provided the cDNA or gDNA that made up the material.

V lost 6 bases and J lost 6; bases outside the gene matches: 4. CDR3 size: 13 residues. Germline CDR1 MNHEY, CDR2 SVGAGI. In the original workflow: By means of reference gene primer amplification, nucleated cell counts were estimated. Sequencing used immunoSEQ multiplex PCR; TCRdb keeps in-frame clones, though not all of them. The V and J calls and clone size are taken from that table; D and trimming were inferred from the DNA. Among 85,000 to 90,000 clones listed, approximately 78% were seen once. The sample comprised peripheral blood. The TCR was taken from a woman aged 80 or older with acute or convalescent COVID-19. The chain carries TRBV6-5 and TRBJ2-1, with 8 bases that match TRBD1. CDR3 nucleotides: TGTGCCAGCAGCTCCGGACAGGGCAATGAGCAGTTCTTC. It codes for CASSSGQGNEQFF.